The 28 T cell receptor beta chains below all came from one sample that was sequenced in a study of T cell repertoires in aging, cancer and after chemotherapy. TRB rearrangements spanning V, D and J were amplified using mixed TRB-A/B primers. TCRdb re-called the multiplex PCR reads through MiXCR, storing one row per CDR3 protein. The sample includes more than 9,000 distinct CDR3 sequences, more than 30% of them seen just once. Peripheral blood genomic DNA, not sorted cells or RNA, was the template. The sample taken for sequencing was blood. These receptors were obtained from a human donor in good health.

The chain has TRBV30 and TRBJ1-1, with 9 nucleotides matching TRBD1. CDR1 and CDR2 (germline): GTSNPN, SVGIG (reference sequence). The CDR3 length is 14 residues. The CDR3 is CAADRGLMNTEAFF. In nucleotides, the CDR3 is TGTGCGGCGGACAGGGGACTAATGAACACTGAAGCTTTCTTT.

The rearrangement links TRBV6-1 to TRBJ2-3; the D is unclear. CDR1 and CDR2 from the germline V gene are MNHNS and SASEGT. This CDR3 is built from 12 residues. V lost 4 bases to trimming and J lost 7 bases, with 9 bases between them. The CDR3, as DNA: TGTGCCAGCAGTGGGTACGGCTATACGCAGTATTTT. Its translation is CASSGYGYTQYF.

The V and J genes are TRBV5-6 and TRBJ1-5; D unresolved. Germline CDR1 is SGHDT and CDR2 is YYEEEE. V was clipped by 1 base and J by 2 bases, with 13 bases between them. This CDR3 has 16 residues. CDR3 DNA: TGTGCCAGCAGCTTGTACGTCGACAAGCGCAATCAGCCCCAGCATTTT. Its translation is CASSLYVDKRNQPQHF. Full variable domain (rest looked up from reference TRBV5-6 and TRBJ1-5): DAGVTQSPTHLIKTRGQQVTLRCSPKSGHDTVSWYQQALGQGPQFIFQYYEEEERQRGNFPDRFSGHQFPNYSSELNVNALLLGDSALYLCASSLYVDKRNQPQHFGDGTRLSIL.

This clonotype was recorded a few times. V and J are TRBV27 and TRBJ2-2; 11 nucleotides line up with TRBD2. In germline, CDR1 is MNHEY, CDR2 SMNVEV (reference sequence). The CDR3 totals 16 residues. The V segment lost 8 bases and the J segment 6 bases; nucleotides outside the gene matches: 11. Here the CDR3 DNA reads TGTGCCAGCCGCACCACCCGACTAGCGGGGCCCGGGGAGCTGTTTTTT. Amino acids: CASRTTRLAGPGELFF.

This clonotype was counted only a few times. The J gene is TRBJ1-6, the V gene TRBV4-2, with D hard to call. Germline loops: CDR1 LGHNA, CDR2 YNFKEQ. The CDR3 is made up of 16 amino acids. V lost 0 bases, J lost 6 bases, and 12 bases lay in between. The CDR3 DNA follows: TGTGCCAGCAGCCAAGAAGCGGGGTCCGGTAATTCACCCCTCCACTTT. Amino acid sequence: CASSQEAGSGNSPLHF.

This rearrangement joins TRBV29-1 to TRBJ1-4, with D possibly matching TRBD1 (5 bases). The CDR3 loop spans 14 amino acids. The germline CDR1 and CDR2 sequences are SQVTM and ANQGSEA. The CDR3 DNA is TGCCCCGTTGGGGGAGCAGGGTTTAATGAAAAACTGTTTTTT. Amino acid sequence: CPVGGAGFNEKLFF.

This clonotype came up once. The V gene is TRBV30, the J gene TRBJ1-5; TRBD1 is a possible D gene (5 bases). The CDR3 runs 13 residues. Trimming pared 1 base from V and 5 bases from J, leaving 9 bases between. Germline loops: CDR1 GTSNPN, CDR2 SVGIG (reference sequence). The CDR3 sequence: CAWSDQGDQPQHF. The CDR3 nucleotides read TGTGCCTGGAGTGACCAGGGTGATCAGCCCCAGCATTTT.

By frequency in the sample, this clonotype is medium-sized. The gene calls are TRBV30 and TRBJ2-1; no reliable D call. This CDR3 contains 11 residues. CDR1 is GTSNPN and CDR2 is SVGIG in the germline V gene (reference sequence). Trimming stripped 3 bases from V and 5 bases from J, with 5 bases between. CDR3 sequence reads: CAWSQNNEQFF. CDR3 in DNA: TGTGCCTGGAGCCAGAACAATGAGCAGTTCTTC.

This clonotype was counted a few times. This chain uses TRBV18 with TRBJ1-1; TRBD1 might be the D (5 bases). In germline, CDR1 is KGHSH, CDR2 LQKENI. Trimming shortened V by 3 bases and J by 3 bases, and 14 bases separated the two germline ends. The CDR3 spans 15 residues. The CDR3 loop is CASSPSEVGDTEAFF. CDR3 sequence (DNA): TGTGCCAGCTCACCGTCGGAAGTGGGGGACACTGAAGCTTTCTTT. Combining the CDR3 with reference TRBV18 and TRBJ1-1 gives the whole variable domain NAGVMQNPRHLVRRRGQEARLRCSPMKGHSHVYWYRQLPEEGLKFMVYLQKENIIDESGMPKERFSAEFPKEGPSILRIQQVVRGDSAAYFCASSPSEVGDTEAFFGQGTRLTVV.

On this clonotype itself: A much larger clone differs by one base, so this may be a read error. The CDR3 reads CASGLAGGQPVF. The CDR3 region has the DNA TGTGCCAGTGGACTAGCGGGGGGCCAGCCGGTCTTC. The chain carries TRBV19 and TRBJ2-1; TRBD2 agrees at 14 bases. Germline loops: CDR1 LNHDA, CDR2 SQIVND (reference sequence). The CDR3 length is 12 residues.

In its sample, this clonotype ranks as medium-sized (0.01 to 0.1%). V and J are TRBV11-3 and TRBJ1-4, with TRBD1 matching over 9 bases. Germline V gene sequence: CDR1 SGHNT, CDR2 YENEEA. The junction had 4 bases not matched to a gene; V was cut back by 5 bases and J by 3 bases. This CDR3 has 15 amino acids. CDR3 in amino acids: CASSATGGPNEKLFF. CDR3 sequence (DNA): TGTGCCAGCAGCGCAACAGGGGGCCCTAATGAAAAACTGTTTTTT.

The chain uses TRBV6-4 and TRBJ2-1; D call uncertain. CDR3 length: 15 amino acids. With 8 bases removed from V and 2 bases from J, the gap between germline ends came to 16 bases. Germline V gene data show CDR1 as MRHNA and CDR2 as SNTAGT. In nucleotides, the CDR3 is TGTGCCAGCCGCCCACAGTGGTTTACCTACAATGAGCAGTTCTTC. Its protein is CASRPQWFTYNEQFF.

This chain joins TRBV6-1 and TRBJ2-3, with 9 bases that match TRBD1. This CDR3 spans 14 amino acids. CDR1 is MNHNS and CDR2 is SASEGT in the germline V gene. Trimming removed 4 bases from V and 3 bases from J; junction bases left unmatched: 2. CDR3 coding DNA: TGTGCCAGCAGTGGACAGGGGGAGACAGATACGCAGTATTTT. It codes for CASSGQGETDTQYF.

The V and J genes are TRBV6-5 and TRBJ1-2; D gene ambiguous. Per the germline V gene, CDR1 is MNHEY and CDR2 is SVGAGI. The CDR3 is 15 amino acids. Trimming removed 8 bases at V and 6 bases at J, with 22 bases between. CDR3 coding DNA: TGTGCCAGCGCCCAGCGGGCAGCCTGGCTGGATGGCTACACCTTC. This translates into CASAQRAAWLDGYTF.

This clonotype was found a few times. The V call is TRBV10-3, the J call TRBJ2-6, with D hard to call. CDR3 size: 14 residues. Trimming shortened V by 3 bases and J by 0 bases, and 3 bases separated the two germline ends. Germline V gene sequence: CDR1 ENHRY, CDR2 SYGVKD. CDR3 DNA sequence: TGTGCCATCAGTGAAAGCTCTGGGGCCAACGTCCTGACTTTC. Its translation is CAISESSGANVLTF.

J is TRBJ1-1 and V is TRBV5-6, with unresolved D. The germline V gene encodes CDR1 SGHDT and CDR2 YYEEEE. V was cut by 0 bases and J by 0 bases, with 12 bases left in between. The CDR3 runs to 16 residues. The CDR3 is CASSLGAGTLNTEAFF. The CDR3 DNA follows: TGTGCCAGCAGCTTGGGGGCCGGAACCCTGAACACTGAAGCTTTCTTT.

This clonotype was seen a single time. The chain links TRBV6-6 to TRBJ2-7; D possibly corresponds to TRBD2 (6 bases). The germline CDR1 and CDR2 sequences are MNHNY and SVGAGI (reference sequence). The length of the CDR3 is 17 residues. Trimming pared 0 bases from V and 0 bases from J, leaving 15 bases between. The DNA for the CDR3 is TGTGCCAGCAGTTACTCGGCTGGGGCCGGGAGCTCCTACGAGCAGTACTTC. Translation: CASSYSAGAGSSYEQYF.

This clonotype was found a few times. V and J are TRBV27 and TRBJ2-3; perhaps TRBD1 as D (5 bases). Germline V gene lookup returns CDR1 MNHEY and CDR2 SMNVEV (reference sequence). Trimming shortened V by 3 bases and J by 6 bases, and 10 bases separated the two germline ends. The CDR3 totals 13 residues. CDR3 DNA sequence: TGTGCCAGCAGTTTGGGGCAGGGCGATACGCAGTATTTT. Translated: CASSLGQGDTQYF.

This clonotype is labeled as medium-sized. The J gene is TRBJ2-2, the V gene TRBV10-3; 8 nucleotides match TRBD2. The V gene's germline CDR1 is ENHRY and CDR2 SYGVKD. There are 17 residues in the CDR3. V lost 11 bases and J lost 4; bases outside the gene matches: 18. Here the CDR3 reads CAVRLVAGQGGTGELFF. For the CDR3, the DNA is TGTGCCGTAAGACTCGTAGCGGGGCAAGGGGGCACCGGGGAGCTGTTTTTT.

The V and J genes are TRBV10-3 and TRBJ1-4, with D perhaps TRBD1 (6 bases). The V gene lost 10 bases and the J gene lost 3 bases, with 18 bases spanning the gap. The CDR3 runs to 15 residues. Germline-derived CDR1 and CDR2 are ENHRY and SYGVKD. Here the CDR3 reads CATGKGVGANEKLFF. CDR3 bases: TGTGCCACCGGCAAGGGGGTGGGGGCTAATGAAAAACTGTTTTTT.

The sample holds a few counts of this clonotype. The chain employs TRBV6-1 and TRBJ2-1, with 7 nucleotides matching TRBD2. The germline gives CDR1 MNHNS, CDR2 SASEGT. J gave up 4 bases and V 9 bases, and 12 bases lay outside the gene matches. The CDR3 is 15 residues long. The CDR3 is CASSRSGTSYNEQFF. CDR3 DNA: TGTGCCAGTTCCCGAAGCGGGACGTCTTACAATGAGCAGTTCTTC.

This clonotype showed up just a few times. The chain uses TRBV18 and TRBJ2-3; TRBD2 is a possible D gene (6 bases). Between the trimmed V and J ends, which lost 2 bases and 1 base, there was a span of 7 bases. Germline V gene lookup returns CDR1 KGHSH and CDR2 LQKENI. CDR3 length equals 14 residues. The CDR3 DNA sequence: TGTGCCAGCTCACCAACGGGGGGCACAGATACGCAGTATTTT. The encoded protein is CASSPTGGTDTQYF.

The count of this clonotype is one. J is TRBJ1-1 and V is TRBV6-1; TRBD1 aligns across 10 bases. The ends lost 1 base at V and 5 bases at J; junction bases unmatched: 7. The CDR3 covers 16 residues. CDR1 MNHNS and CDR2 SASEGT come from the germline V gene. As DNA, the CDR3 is TGTGCCAGCAGTGAAGGGCGACAGGGGGCCGGGACTGAAGCTTTCTTT. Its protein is CASSEGRQGAGTEAFF.

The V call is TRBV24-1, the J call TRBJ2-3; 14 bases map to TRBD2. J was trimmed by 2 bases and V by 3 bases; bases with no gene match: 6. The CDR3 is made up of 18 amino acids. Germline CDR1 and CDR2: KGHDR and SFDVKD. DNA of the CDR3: TGTGCCACCAGTGATCATCCGGGACTAGCGGGGGACACAGATACGCAGTATTTT. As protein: CATSDHPGLAGDTDTQYF.

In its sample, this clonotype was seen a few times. The CDR3 DNA is TGTGCCAGTAAAGAGGCCATGAACACTGAAGCTTTCTTT. Translation: CASKEAMNTEAFF. This chain uses TRBV19 with TRBJ1-1, with D unclear. V was pared by 7 bases and J by 0 bases, with 9 bases between. The CDR3 is 13 residues long. Germline V gives CDR1 LNHDA, CDR2 SQIVND (reference sequence).

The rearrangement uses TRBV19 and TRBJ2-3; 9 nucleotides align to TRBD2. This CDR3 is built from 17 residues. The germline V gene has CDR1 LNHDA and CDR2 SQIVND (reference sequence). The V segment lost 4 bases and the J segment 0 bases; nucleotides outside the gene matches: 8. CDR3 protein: CASSSLAGLWSTDTQYF. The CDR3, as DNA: TGTGCCAGTAGTAGCCTAGCGGGACTTTGGAGCACAGATACGCAGTATTTT.

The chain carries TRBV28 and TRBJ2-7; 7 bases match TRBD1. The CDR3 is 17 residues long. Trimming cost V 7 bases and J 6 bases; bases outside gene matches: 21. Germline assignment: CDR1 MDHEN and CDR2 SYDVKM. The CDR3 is CASNRGNPILPYGEQYF. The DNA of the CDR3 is TGTGCCAGCAACAGGGGAAACCCTATTCTCCCCTACGGCGAGCAGTACTTC.

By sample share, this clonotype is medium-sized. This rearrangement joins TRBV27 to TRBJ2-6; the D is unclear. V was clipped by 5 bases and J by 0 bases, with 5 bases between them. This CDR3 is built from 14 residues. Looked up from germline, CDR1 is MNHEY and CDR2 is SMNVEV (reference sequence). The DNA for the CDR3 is TGTGCCAGCAGTCGAGGCTCTGGGGCCAACGTCCTGACTTTC. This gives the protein CASSRGSGANVLTF.